What follows are 6 T cell receptor beta chains derived from one specimen sequenced in a study of response to subunit inactivated influenza vaccine. In TCRdb, the RT-PCR reads were re-called with MiXCR into one record per CDR3 protein. The data hold roughly 290,000 distinct CDR3 sequences, with 20% to 25% observed a single time. The starting material was PBMCs from blood, obtained 21 months after vaccination. These receptors originate from a man aged 50-75 years who received an inactivated influenza vaccine.

This chain links TRBV6-2 or TRBV6-3 with TRBJ1-5; D unclear. Germline V lookup: CDR1 MNHEY, CDR2 SVGEGT. Between the trimmed V and J ends, which lost 2 bases and 2 bases, there was a span of 10 bases. This CDR3 region has 15 residues. The CDR3 loop reads CASSYRVRGNQPQHF. The CDR3 DNA sequence: TGTGCCAGCAGTTACCGAGTTAGAGGCAATCAGCCCCAGCATTTT.

CDR3 protein: CASSDDLDGGELFF. The CDR3 DNA is TGTGCCAGCAGCGATGACCTAGATGGCGGGGAGCTGTTTTTT. The genes are TRBV5-5 and TRBJ2-2; no definite D call. CDR1 is SGHKS, CDR2 YYEKEE, per germline (reference sequence). The CDR3 covers 14 residues. The V end was cut by 4 bases, the J end by 7 bases, with 14 bases between.

This clonotype has just a few counts. The rearrangement links TRBV6-5 to TRBJ1-4; a weak D match, TRBD1 (5 bases). The CDR3 covers 14 residues. CDR1 is MNHEY and CDR2 is SVGAGI in the germline V gene. Trimming left V 2 bases short and J 7 bases short, with 11 bases between. The CDR3: CASSYRGSGEKLFF. In DNA form, the CDR3 reads TGTGCCAGCAGTTACAGGGGCAGCGGTGAAAAACTGTTTTTT.

This chain uses TRBV4-2 with TRBJ1-3; D is ambiguous. The CDR3 totals 17 residues. CDR1 and CDR2 from the germline V gene are LGHNA and YNFKEQ. V lost 0 bases and J lost 0, with 12 bases in between. CDR3 nucleotides: TGTGCCAGCAGCCAAGATGGTGATCGCTACTCTGGAAACACCATATATTTT. Its protein is CASSQDGDRYSGNTIYF.

A few counts support this clonotype. The genes are TRBV29-1 and TRBJ2-7; 8 nucleotides match TRBD1. The CDR3 runs to 14 residues. The V gene's germline CDR1 is SQVTM and CDR2 ANQGSEA. V dropped 6 bases and J dropped 0; count of bases not matched to a gene: 7. The CDR3 nucleotides are TGCAGCGTGACCCAGGGGGCCAACTCCTACGAGCAGTACTTC. As protein: CSVTQGANSYEQYF.

This clonotype was detected only a few times. J is TRBJ2-1 and V is TRBV20-1, with 11 bases that match TRBD2. CDR1 and CDR2 from the germline V gene are DFQATT and SNEGSKA (reference sequence). The CDR3 spans 15 residues. With 1 base clipped from V and 9 bases from J, the junction kept 8 bases outside the gene matches. The CDR3 bases are TGCAGTGCTAGAGCCCTACTAGCGGGAGTGGGTGAGCAGTTCTTC. As protein: CSARALLAGVGEQFF.